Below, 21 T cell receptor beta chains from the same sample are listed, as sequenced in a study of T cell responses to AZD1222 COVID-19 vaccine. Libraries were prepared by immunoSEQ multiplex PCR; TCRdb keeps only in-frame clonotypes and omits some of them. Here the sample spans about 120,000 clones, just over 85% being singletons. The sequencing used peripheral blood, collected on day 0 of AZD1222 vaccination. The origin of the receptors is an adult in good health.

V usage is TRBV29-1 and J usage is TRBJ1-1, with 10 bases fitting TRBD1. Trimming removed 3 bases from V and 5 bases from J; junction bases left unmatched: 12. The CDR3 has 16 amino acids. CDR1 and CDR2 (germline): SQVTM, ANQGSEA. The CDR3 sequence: CSVDVPGQGPGTEAFF. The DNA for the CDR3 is TGCAGCGTTGACGTCCCGGGACAGGGGCCGGGAACTGAAGCTTTCTTT.

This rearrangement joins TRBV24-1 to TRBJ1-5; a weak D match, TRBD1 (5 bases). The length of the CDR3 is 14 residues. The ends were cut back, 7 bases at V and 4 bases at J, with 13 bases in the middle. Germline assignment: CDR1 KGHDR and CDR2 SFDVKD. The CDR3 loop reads CATSQGGRNQPQHF. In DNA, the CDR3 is TGTGCCACCAGCCAGGGCGGGAGAAATCAGCCCCAGCATTTT.

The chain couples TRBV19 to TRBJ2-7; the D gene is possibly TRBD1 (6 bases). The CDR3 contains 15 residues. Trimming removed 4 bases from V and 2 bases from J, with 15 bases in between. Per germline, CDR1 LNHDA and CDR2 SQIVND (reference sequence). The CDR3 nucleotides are TGTGCCAGTAGTACTTTTTCGACAGGTACCTACGAGCAGTACTTC. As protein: CASSTFSTGTYEQYF. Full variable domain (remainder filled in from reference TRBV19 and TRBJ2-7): DGGITQSPKYLFRKEGQNVTLSCEQNLNHDAMYWYRQDPGQGLRLIYYSQIVNDFQKGDIAEGYSVSREKKESFPLTVTSAQKNPTAFYLCASSTFSTGTYEQYFGPGTRLTVT.

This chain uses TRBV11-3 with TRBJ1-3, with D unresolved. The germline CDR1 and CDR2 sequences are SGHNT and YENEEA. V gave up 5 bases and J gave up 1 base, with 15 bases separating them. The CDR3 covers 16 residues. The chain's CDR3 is CASSGYFRKSGNTIYF. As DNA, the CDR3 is TGTGCCAGCAGCGGGTACTTCCGTAAGTCTGGAAACACCATATATTTT.

This CDR3 reads CASSDLAGSSYNEQFF. CDR3 DNA sequence: TGTGCCAGCAGTGACCTAGCGGGGAGCTCCTACAATGAGCAGTTCTTC. V and J are TRBV25-1 and TRBJ2-1; 9 nucleotides align to TRBD2. The germline gives CDR1 MGHDK, CDR2 SYGVNS. The CDR3 is made up of 16 amino acids. Unmatched junction bases numbered 3, after V lost 3 bases and J lost 0 bases.

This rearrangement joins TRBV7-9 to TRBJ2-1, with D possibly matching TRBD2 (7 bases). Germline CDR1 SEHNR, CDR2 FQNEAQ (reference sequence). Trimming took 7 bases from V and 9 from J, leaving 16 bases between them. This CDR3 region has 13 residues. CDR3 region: CASTSSGGSEQFF. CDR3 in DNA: TGTGCCAGCACCTCCTCGGGGGGCAGTGAGCAGTTCTTC.

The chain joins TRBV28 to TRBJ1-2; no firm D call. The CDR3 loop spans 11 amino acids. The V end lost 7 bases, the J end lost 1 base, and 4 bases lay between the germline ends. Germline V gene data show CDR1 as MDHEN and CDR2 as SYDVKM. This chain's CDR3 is CASTHNYGYTF. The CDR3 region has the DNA TGTGCCAGCACCCATAACTATGGCTACACCTTC.

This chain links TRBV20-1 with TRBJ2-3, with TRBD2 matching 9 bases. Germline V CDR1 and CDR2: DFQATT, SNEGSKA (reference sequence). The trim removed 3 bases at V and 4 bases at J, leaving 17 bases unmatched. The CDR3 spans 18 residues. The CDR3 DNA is TGCAGTGCTAGTCCCCGTGCTAGCGGGAAAGGAGAGGCAGATACGCAGTATTTT. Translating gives CSASPRASGKGEADTQYF.

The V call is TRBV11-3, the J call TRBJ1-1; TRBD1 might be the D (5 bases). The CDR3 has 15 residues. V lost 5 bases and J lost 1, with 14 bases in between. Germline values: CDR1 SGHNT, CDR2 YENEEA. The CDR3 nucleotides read TGTGCCAGCAGCCTAACAGGACAAAAGAACACTGAAGCTTTCTTT. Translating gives CASSLTGQKNTEAFF.

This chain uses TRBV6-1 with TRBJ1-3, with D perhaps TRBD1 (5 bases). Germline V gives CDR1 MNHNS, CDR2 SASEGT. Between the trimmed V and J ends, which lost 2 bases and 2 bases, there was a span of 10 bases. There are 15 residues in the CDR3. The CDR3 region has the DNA TGTGCCAGCAGTGAATTAAGCAGGGCTGGAAACACCATATATTTT. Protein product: CASSELSRAGNTIYF.

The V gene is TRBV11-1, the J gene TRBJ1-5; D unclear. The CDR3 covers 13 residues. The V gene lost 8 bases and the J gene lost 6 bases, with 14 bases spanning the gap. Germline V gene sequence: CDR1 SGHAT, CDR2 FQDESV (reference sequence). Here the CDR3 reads CASSAGFSQPQHF. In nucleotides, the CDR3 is TGTGCCAGCTCCGCGGGATTCTCTCAGCCCCAGCATTTT. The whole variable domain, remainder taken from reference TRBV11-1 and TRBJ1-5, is EAEVAQSPRYKITEKSQAVAFWCDPISGHATLYWYRQILGQGPELLVQFQDESVVDDSQLPKDRFSAERLKGVDSTLKIQPAELGDSAMYLCASSAGFSQPQHFGDGTRLSIL.

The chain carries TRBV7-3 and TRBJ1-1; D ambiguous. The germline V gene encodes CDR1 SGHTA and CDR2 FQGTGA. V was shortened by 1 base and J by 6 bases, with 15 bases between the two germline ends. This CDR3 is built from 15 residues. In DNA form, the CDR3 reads TGTGCCAGCAGCTTAATGGGTAACCGGGGATCTGAAGCTTTCTTT. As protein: CASSLMGNRGSEAFF.

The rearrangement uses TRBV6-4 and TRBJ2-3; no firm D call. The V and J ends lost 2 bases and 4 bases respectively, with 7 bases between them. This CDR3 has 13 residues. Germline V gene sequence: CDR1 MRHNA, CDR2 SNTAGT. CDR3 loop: CASSDEASDTQYF. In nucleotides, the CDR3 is TGTGCCAGCAGTGACGAAGCTTCAGATACGCAGTATTTT.

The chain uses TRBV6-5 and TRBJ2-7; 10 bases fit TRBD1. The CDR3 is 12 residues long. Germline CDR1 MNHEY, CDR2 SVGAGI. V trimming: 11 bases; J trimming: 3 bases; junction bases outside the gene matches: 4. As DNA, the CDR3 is TGTGCCGGGGGGACAGGGGTCTACGAGCAGTACTTC. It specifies CAGGTGVYEQYF.

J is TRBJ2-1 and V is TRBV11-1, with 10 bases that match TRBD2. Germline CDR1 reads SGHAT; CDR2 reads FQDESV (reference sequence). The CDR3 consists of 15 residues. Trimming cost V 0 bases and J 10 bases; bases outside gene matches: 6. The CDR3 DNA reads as TGTGCCAGCAGCTTAGCACTAGCGGGGAGCAGGGAGCAGTTCTTC. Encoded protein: CASSLALAGSREQFF.

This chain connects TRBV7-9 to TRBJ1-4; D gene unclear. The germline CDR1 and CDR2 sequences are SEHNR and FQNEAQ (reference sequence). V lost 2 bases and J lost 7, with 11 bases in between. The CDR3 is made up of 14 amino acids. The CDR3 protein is CASSLTETVEKLFF. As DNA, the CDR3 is TGTGCCAGCAGCTTAACAGAAACAGTTGAAAAACTGTTTTTT.

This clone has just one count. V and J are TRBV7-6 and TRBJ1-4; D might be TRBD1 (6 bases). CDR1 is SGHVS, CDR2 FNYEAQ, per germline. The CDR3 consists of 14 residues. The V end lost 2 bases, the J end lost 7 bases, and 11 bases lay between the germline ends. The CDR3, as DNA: TGTGCCAGCAGCTTACCACAGGGTGGTGAAAAACTGTTTTTT. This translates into CASSLPQGGEKLFF.

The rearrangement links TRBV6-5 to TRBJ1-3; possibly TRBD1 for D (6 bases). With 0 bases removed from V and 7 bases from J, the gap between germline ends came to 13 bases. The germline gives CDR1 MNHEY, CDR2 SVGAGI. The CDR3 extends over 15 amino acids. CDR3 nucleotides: TGTGCCAGCAGTTACTCCTCGGGTCAGGGGAACACCATATATTTT. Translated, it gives CASSYSSGQGNTIYF.

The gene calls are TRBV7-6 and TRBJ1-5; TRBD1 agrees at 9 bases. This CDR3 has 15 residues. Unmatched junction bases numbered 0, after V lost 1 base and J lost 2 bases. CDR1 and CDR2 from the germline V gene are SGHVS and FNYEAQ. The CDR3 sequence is CASSLGDRGNQPQHF. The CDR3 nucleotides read TGTGCCAGCAGCTTAGGGGACAGGGGCAATCAGCCCCAGCATTTT.

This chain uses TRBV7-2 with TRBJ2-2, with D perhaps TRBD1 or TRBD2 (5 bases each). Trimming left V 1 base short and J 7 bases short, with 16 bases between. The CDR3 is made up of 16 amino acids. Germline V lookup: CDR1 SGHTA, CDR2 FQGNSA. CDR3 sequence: CASSLVVGAGDGELFF. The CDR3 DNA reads TGTGCCAGCAGCTTAGTGGTCGGGGCCGGAGACGGGGAGCTGTTTTTT.

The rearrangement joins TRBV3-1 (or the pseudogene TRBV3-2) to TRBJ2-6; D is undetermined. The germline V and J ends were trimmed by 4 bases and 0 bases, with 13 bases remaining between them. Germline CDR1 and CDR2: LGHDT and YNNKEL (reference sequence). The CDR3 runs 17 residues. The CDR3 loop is CASSLGQGFSGANVLTF. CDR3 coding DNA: TGTGCCAGCAGCCTCGGGCAAGGATTCTCTGGGGCCAACGTCCTGACTTTC.